The rows below give T cell receptor beta chains drawn from one sample of a study of control samples from healthy donors and cancer patients. Here immunoSEQ multiplex PCR was the method, and the copy in TCRdb shows in-frame clones only, minus some. The sample has 70,000 to 75,000 clones, 89% seen once. The sequenced material came from PBMCs. The receptors here all came from a man aged 55 to 70 with lung cancer. Each CDR3 is given with its conserved first and last residue. The D gene is left open where the match is weak. Rows give clone size only sometimes, using once, few, many, or a class for an expanded clone.

V	D	size	J	CDR3	DNA
TRBV29-1	NA	NA	TRBJ1-5	CSASNSNQPQHF	TGCAGCGCTTCTAATAGCAATCAGCCCCAGCATTTT
TRBV24-1	NA	NA	TRBJ2-2	CATSDLKGELFF	TGTGCCACCAGTGATTTGAAGGGGGAGCTGTTTTTT
TRBV2	NA	NA	TRBJ1-1	CAFLRFTEAFF	TGTGCCTTCCTCAGGTTCACTGAAGCTTTCTTT
TRBV5-8	NA	NA	TRBJ1-1	CASSLGTEAFF	TGTGCCAGCAGCTTGGGCACTGAAGCTTTCTTT
TRBV24-1	NA	NA	TRBJ1-2	CATFPEGDFYGYTF	TGTGCCACCTTCCCCGAGGGGGACTTCTATGGCTACACCTTC
TRBV5-4	NA	NA	TRBJ2-5	CASSEGWETQYF	TGTGCCAGCAGCGAGGGGTGGGAGACCCAGTACTTC
TRBV27	NA	NA	TRBJ1-5	CASSLLPSTKPQHF	TGTGCCAGCAGTTTGTTACCGTCAACTAAGCCCCAGCATTTT
TRBV4-2	NA	NA	TRBJ1-5	CASSEDATANQPQHF	TGTGCCAGCAGCGAAGACGCGACAGCAAATCAGCCCCAGCATTTT
TRBV30	TRBD1	NA	TRBJ1-5	CAWSVPRDRGGSNQPQHF	TGTGCCTGGAGTGTGCCCCGGGACAGGGGAGGTAGCAATCAGCCCCAGCATTTT
TRBV6-5	NA	NA	TRBJ1-2	CASSKSSGYGYTF	TGTGCCAGCAGCAAGTCGTCAGGCTATGGCTACACCTTC
TRBV7-2	TRBD1	NA	TRBJ1-5	CASSPTGRTDQPQHF	TGTGCCAGCAGCCCGACAGGGCGGACCGATCAGCCCCAGCATTTT
TRBV7-2	NA	NA	TRBJ1-1	CASSLFPDGTEAFF	TGTGCCAGCAGCTTATTCCCTGATGGGACTGAAGCTTTCTTT
TRBV5-1	NA	NA	TRBJ2-1	CASSLNGGPYNEQFF	TGCGCCAGCAGCTTAAACGGGGGGCCCTACAATGAGCAGTTCTTC
TRBV9	TRBD2	NA	TRBJ2-3	CASSLGLPGTDTQYF	TGTGCCAGCAGCTTGGGACTACCCGGCACAGATACGCAGTATTTT
TRBV7-9	NA	NA	TRBJ2-7	CASSSLYEPSYEQYF	TGTGCCAGCAGCTCCCTATATGAACCTTCCTACGAGCAGTACTTC
TRBV5-1	TRBD1	NA	TRBJ1-5	CASRPGQGAGQPQHF	TGCGCCAGCAGACCTGGACAGGGGGCCGGACAGCCCCAGCATTTT
TRBV27	NA	NA	TRBJ1-5	CASRNTGSANQPQHF	TGTGCCAGCAGAAACACAGGTAGCGCCAATCAGCCCCAGCATTTT
TRBV5-1	NA	NA	TRBJ2-3	CASSLGITDTQYF	TGCGCCAGCAGCTTGGGTATAACAGATACGCAGTATTTT
TRBV27	NA	NA	TRBJ1-5	CASSSSGANQPQHF	TGTGCCAGCAGTTCCTCCGGGGCCAATCAGCCCCAGCATTTT
TRBV3-1/TRBV3-2	NA	NA	TRBJ1-4	CASSQDLGPREKLFF	TGTGCCAGCAGCCAAGATTTAGGACCTCGGGAAAAACTGTTTTTT
TRBV24-1	NA	NA	TRBJ2-1	CATGSRYNEQFF	TGTGCCACCGGAAGTCGATACAATGAGCAGTTCTTC
TRBV19	TRBD1	NA	TRBJ2-1	CATKPGQPPDEQFF	TGTGCCACCAAACCGGGACAGCCTCCGGATGAGCAGTTCTTC
TRBV3-1/TRBV3-2	NA	NA	TRBJ2-7	CASSPLKRTGLGEQYF	TGTGCCAGCAGCCCCTTAAAACGAACAGGTCTAGGCGAGCAGTACTTC
TRBV27	TRBD1	once	TRBJ1-4	CASKELGQGREKLFF	TGTGCCAGCAAGGAGTTGGGACAGGGGCGGGAAAAACTGTTTTTT
TRBV4-2	TRBD2	NA	TRBJ2-3	CASSQDLLASGGASDTQYF	TGTGCCAGCAGCCAAGATCTGCTGGCAAGCGGGGGGGCATCAGATACGCAGTATTTT